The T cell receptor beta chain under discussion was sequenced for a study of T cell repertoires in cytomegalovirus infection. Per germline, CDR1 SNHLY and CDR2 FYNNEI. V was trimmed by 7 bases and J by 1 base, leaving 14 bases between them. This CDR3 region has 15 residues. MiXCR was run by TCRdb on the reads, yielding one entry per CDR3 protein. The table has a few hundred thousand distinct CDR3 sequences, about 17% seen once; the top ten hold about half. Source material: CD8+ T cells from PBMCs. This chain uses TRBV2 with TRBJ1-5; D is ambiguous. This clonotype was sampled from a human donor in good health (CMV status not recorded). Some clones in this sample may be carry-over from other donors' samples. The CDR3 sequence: CASTRERGSNQPQHF. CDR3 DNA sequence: TGTGCCAGCACTCGAGAACGCGGGAGCAATCAGCCCCAGCATTTT. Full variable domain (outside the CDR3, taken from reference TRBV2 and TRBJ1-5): EPEVTQTPSHQVTQMGQEVILRCVPISNHLYFYWYRQILGQKVEFLVSFYNNEISEKSEIFDDQFSVERPDGSNFTLKIRSTKLEDSAMYFCASTRERGSNQPQHFGDGTRLSIL.